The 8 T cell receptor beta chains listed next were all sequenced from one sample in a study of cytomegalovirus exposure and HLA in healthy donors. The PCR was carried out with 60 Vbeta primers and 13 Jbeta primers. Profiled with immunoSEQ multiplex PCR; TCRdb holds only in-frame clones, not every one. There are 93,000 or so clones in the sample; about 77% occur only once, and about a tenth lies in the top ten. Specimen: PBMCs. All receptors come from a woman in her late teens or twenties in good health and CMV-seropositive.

This CDR3 is CATSRGRPGAYEQYF. The CDR3 region has the DNA TGTGCCACCAGCAGAGGCAGGCCCGGGGCCTACGAGCAGTACTTC. This sequence joins TRBV15 and TRBJ2-7; TRBD2 might be the D (5 bases). CDR3 size: 15 residues. With 1 base removed from V and 2 bases from J, the gap between germline ends came to 12 bases. Germline lookup yields CDR1 LNHNV and CDR2 YYDKDF (reference sequence).

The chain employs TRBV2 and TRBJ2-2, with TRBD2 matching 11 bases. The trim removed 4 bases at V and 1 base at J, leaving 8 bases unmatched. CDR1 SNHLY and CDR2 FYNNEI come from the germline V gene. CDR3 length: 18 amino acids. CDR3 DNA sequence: TGTGCCAGCAGTGTGGTAGCGGGGGGGAATTTGAACACCGGGGAGCTGTTTTTT. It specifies CASSVVAGGNLNTGELFF. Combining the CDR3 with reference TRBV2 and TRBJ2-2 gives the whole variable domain EPEVTQTPSHQVTQMGQEVILRCVPISNHLYFYWYRQILGQKVEFLVSFYNNEISEKSEIFDDQFSVERPDGSNFTLKIRSTKLEDSAMYFCASSVVAGGNLNTGELFFGEGSRLTVL.

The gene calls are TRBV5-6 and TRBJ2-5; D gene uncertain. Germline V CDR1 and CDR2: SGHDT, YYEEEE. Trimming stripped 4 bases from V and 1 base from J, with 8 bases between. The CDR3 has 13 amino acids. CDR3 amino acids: CASSRLFQETQYF. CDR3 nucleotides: TGTGCCAGCAGCAGACTCTTCCAAGAGACCCAGTACTTC.

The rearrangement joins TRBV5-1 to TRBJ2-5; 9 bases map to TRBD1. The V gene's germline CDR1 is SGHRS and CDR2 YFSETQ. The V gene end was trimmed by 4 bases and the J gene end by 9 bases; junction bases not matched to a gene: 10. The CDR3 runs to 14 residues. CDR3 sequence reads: CASSLTGGPGPQYF. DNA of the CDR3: TGCGCCAGCAGCCTAACAGGGGGCCCCGGACCCCAGTACTTC.

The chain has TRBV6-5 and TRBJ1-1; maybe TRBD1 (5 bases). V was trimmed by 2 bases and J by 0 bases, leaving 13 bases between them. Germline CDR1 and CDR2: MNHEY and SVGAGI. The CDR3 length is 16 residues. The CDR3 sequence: CASSYDPGPMNTEAFF. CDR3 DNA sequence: TGTGCCAGCAGTTACGATCCAGGGCCGATGAACACTGAAGCTTTCTTT.

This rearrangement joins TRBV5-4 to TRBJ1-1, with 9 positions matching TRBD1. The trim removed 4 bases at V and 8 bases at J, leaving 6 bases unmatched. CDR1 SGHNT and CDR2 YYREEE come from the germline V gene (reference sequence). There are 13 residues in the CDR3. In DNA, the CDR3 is TGTGCCAGCAGCAGGATAGGACAGGGGGAAGCTTTCTTT. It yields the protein CASSRIGQGEAFF.

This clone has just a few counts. The CDR3 DNA reads TGTGCCAGCAGACACAGGGAGGGGATTGAAAAACTGTTTTTT. This gives the protein CASRHREGIEKLFF. This sequence joins TRBV2 and TRBJ1-4, with TRBD1 as a possible D gene (6 bases). Germline lookup yields CDR1 SNHLY and CDR2 FYNNEI. The V gene lost 6 bases and the J gene lost 7 bases, with 15 bases spanning the gap. The CDR3 sequence is 14 residues long. Variable domain in full (rest from reference TRBV2 and TRBJ1-4): EPEVTQTPSHQVTQMGQEVILRCVPISNHLYFYWYRQILGQKVEFLVSFYNNEISEKSEIFDDQFSVERPDGSNFTLKIRSTKLEDSAMYFCASRHREGIEKLFFGSGTQLSVL.

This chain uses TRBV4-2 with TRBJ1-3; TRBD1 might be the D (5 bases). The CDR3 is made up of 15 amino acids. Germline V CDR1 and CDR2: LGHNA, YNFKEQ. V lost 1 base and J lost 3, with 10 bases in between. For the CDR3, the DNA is TGTGCCAGCAGCCAAGTTGGTAGGGGTGGAAACACCATATATTTT. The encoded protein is CASSQVGRGGNTIYF.